This TCR beta chain is drawn from a study of cytomegalovirus exposure and HLA in healthy donors. The germline CDR1 and CDR2 sequences are MNHEY and SMNVEV (reference sequence). Trimming took 4 bases from V and 1 from J; bases not matched to a gene: 2. CDR3 size: 15 residues. In its sample, this clone was seen a few times. The study ran its PCR with 60 Vbeta and 13 Jbeta primers. The protocol was immunoSEQ multiplex PCR, while the TCRdb copy is restricted to in-frame clones and leaves out a portion. The sample has some 200,000 clones, 65% to 90% seen once. This chain joins TRBV27 and TRBJ2-3; 10 nucleotides agree with TRBD2. Sequencing was carried out using PBMCs. The receptor comes from a man in his forties in good health and CMV-seropositive. Written as DNA, the CDR3 is TGTGCCAGCAGTTGGGGGACTAGCGGCACAGATACGCAGTATTTT. Amino acid sequence: CASSWGTSGTDTQYF.